This TCR beta chain was recorded in a study of T-cell reconstitution after alpha-beta-depleted transplantation in children. Trimming removed 7 bases from V and 4 bases from J, with 18 bases in between. The CDR3 loop spans 15 amino acids. This clonotype was counted many times. It was with unique molecular identifiers that the TCRbeta library was prepared. One entry per CDR3 protein results from TCRdb running MiXCR on the PCR reads. The sample holds 170,000 or so distinct CDR3 sequences; around 6.8% are singletons and the top ten take roughly 3%. The source is a human donor who donated a stem cell graft to a child with Wiskott-Aldrich syndrome. The rearrangement uses TRBV12-3 or TRBV12-4 and TRBJ2-3; tentative D call: TRBD2 (5 bases). The material sequenced was PBMCs from the stem cell graft donor, taken from the stem cell graft. CDR3: CASTPGSGRADTQYF. CDR3 DNA sequence: TGTGCCAGCACCCCTGGAAGCGGAAGGGCAGATACGCAGTATTTT.